This T cell receptor beta chain was sequenced during a study of tumor-infiltrating lymphocytes in glioblastoma multiforme. Study results and limitations: The T cells in this sample were not sorted into functional subsets. The TCR and somatic mutation analysis included just one glioblastoma patient. Detected clone frequencies may not reflect cell counts, being RNA-based.

Note on this clonotype: What it recognizes is unknown.

Germline-derived CDR1 and CDR2 are DFQATT and SNEGSKA (reference sequence). V lost 5 bases and J lost 6, with 11 bases in between. The length of the CDR3 is 12 residues. TCR beta libraries were built from RNA through three nested multiplex PCR rounds using modified ARM-PCR. TCRdb reprocessed the multiplex PCR reads with MiXCR, giving one entry per CDR3 protein. Of roughly 13,000 distinct CDR3 sequences in the sample, around 66% were seen once. The sequenced sample consisted of brain tumor tissue. The V call is TRBV20-1, the J call TRBJ2-1, with D unresolved. The source of this sequence is a male donor with glioblastoma. The CDR3, as DNA: TGCAGTGCTCGGCCTCAGTTCAATGAGCAGTTCTTC. Protein product: CSARPQFNEQFF.